A single TCR beta chain is shown here with its context. The data were taken from a study of blood T cell repertoires in COVID-19. About the research overall: The United States, Italy and Spain were the sources of the acute and convalescent COVID-19 samples.

In the source study's methods: Researchers report that nucleated cell counts were estimated from reference gene primer amplification. Assay: immunoSEQ multiplex PCR; the TCRdb copy retains only in-frame clones and omits some. That table furnishes V, J and clone size, whereas the DNA furnished D and trimming. Here the sample spans over 90,000 clones, about 85% being singletons. Germline trimming cut 6 bases from V and 0 bases from J; bases unmatched to any gene: 8. The CDR3 covers 16 residues. Germline V gene sequence: CDR1 LGHDT, CDR2 YNNKEL (reference sequence). Sequenced material: peripheral blood. The clonotype comes from a man of 80 years or more with active or convalescent COVID-19. The chain is built from TRBV3-1 (or the pseudogene TRBV3-2) and TRBJ2-3, with 8 bases lining up with TRBD2. The CDR3, as DNA: TGTGCCAGCAGTCGGCGCGCGGGGGGTAGCACAGATACGCAGTATTTT. It encodes CASSRRAGGSTDTQYF.